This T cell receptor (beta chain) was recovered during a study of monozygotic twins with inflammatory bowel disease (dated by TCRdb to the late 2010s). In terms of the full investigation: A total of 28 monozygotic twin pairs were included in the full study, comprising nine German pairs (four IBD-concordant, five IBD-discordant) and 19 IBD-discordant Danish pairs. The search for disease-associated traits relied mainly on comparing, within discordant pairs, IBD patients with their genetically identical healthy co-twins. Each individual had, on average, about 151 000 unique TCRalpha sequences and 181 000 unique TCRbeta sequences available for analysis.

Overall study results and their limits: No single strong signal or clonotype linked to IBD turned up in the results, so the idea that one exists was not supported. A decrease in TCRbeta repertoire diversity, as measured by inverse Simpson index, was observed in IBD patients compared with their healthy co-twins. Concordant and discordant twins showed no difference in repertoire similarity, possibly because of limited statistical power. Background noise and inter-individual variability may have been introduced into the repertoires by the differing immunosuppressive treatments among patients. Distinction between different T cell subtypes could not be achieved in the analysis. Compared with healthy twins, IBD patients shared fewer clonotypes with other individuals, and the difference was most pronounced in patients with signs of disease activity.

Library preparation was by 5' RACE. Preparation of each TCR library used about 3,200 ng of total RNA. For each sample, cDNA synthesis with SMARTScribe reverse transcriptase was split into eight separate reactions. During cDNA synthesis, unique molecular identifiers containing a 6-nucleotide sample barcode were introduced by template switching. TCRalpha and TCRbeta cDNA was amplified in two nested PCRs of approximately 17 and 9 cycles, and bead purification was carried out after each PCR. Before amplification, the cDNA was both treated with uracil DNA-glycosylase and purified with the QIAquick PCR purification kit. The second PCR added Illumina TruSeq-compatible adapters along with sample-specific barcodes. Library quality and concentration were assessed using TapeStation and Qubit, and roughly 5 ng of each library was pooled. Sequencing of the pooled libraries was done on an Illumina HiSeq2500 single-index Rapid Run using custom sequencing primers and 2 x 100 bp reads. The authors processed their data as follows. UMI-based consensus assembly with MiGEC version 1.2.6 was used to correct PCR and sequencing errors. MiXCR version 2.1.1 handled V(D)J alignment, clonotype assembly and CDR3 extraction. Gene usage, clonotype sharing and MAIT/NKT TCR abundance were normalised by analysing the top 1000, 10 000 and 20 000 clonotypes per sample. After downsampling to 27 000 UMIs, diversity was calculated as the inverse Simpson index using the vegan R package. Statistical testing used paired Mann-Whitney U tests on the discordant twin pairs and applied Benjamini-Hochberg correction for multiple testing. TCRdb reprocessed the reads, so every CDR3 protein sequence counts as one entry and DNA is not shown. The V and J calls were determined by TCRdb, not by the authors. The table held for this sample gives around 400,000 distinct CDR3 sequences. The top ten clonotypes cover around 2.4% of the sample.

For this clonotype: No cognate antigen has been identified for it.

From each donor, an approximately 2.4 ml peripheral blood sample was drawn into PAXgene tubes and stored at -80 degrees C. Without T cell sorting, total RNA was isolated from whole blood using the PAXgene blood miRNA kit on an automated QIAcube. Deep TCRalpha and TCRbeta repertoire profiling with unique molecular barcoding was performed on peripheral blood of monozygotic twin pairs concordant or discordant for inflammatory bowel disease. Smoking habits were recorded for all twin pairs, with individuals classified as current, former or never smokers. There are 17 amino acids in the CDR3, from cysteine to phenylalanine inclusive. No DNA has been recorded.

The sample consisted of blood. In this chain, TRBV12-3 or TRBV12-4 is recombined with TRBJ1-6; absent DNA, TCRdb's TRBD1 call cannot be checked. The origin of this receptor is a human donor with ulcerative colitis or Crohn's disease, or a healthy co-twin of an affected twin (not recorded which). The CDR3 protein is CASSRPGTGFRYSPLHF.